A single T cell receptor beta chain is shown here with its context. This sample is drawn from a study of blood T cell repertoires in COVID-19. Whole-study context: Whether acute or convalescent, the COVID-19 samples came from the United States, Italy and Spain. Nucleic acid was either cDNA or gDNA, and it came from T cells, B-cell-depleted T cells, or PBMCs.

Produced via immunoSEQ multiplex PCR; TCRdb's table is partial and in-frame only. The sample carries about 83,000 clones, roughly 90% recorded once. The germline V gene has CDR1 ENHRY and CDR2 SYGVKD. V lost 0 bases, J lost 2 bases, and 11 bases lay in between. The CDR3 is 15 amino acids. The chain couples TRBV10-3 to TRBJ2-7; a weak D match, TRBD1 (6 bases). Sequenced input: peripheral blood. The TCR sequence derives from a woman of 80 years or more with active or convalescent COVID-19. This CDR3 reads CAISESTGSPYEQYF. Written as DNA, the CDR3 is TGTGCCATCAGTGAGTCCACAGGGTCCCCCTACGAGCAGTACTTC.